The clone carrying this T cell receptor (beta chain) was counted between two and nine times. These data belong to a study of beta chain features in type 1 diabetes. Study overall: All of the samples together had 107,917,701 sorted cells examined.

Since all of the isolated RNA was reverse transcribed, expressed TCRB transcripts were what got sequenced. Sequencing used immunoSEQ multiplex PCR; TCRdb keeps in-frame clones, though not all of them. The table includes under 450,000 clones, approximately 15% detected once. V was pared by 0 bases and J by 4 bases, with 9 bases between. Germline V CDR1 and CDR2: SGDLS, YYNGEE. This CDR3 is built from 14 residues. Blood was drawn once from each donor into heparinised tubes. The draws averaged about 120 mL. Via the markers CD45RO/CCR7/CD25/CD127/CD95/CD27, stem cell-like memory, regulatory, central memory and naive CD4+ cells were sorted.

This chain links TRBV9 with TRBJ2-3, with no clear D. The sequenced sample was naive CD4+ T cells from blood. This TCR was recovered from a man under 40 in good health. The CDR3 bases are TGTGCCAGCAGCGTAGTAACACCGGCAGATACGCAGTATTTT. Translation gives CASSVVTPADTQYF.